This TCR beta chain was identified in a study of T-cell reconstitution after alpha-beta-depleted transplantation in children. Points from the study as a whole: About two months after transplant, alpha-beta T cells reportedly came from several hundred expanded graft clones. Recipient T cells and thymic progenitors that survived gave rise to the high TCRbeta diversity observed at day 60 in some patients.

Unique molecular identifiers were built into the TCRbeta library. MiXCR, applied by TCRdb to the PCR reads, yields one record per CDR3 protein. The data contain approximately 250,000 distinct CDR3 sequences, about 26% of them seen just once; the ten biggest clones take up about 2.6%. This CDR3 comprises 14 residues. V gave up 4 bases and J gave up 6 bases, with 15 bases separating them. Germline assignment: CDR1 MNHEY and CDR2 SVGAGI. There are many counts of this clonotype. Antigen specificity is unknown. Sample: PBMCs, taken before TCRalphabeta/CD19-depleted stem cell transplant. J is TRBJ1-2 and V is TRBV6-5, with a tentative D call TRBD1 (5 bases). The clonotype originates from a girl aged 2 to 9 with Fanconi anemia, due to receive a stem cell transplant. CDR3 DNA sequence: TGTGCCAGCAGTTTCCTGGGGGAGAGTAATGGCTACACCTTC. Translating gives CASSFLGESNGYTF.